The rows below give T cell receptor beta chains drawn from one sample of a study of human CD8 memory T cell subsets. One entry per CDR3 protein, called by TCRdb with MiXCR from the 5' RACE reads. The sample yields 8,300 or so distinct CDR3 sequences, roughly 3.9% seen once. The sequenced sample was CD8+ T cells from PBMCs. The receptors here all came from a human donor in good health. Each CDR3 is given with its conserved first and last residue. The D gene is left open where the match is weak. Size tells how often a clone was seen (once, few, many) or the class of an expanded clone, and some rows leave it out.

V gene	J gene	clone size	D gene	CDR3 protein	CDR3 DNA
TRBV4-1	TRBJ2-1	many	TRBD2	CASSQVAGGGYNEQFF	TGCGCCAGCAGCCAAGTAGCGGGGGGCGGCTACAATGAGCAGTTCTTC
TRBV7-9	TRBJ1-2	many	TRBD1	CASSLGATGGDYGYTF	TGTGCCAGCAGCTTAGGTGCGACAGGGGGCGACTATGGCTACACCTTC
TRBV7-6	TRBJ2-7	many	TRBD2	CASSLETSGYEQYF	TGTGCCAGCAGCTTAGAGACTAGCGGTTACGAGCAGTACTTC
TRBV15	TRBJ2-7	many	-	CATSSERSSYEQYF	TGTGCCACCAGCTCAGAGCGGTCCTCCTACGAGCAGTACTTC
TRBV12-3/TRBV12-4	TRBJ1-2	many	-	CASHGGYGYTF	TGTGCCAGCCACGGGGGCTATGGCTACACCTTC
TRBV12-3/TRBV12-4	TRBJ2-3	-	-	CASSLGDTQYF	TGTGCCAGCAGCCTAGGTGATACGCAGTATTTT
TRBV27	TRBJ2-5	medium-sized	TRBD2	CASSATGTSGKTQYF	TGTGCCAGCAGTGCGACCGGGACTAGCGGAAAGACCCAGTACTTC
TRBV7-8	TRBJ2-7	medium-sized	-	CASSLGCGTPVYEQYF	TGTGCCAGCAGCTTGGGGTGCGGAACACCAGTCTACGAGCAGTACTTC
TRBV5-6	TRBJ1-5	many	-	CASSHAGNQPQHF	TGTGCCAGCAGCCACGCAGGTAATCAGCCCCAGCATTTT
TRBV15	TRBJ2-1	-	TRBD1	CATSSRPNRGNEQFF	TGTGCCACCAGCTCGAGGCCCAACAGGGGCAATGAGCAGTTCTTC
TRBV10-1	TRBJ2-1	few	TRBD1	CASSFSGTGVSEQFF	TGCGCCAGCAGTTTTTCCGGGACAGGGGTCAGCGAGCAGTTCTTC
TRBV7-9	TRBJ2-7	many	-	CASTPATRYEQYF	TGTGCCAGCACCCCCGCGACACGTTACGAGCAGTACTTC
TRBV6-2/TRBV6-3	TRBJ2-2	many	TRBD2	CASSQREAGELFF	TGTGCCAGCAGTCAGCGGGAGGCCGGGGAGCTGTTTTTT
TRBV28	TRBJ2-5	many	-	CASSRARQETQYF	TGTGCCAGCAGTCGGGCCCGGCAAGAGACCCAGTACTTC
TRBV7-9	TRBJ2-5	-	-	CASSFLSNREETQYF	TGTGCCAGCAGCTTTCTGTCGAACAGGGAGGAGACCCAGTACTTC
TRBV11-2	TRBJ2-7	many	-	CASSLERDLTYEQYF	TGTGCCAGCAGCTTAGAGCGGGACTTGACATACGAGCAGTACTTC
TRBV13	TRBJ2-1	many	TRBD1	CASSQQGAAYNEQFF	TGTGCCAGCAGCCAACAGGGGGCGGCCTACAATGAGCAGTTCTTC
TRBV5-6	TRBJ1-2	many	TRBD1	CASMEGTGVIGYTF	TGTGCCTCAATGGAGGGGACAGGAGTTATTGGCTACACCTTC
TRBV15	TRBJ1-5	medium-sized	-	CATSRDLGNQPQHF	TGTGCCACCAGCAGAGATCTTGGCAATCAGCCCCAGCATTTT
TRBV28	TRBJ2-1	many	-	CATFSPTKTYNEQFF	TGTGCCACATTTAGCCCGACTAAAACCTACAATGAGCAGTTCTTC
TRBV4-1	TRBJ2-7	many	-	CASSQVGDNEQYF	TGCGCCAGCAGCCAAGTAGGGGATAACGAGCAGTACTTC
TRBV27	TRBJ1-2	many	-	CASSFSAILRGYTF	TGTGCCAGCAGTTTTAGCGCTATCCTCCGCGGCTACACCTTC
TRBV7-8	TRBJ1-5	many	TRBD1	CASSLYRGSNQPQHF	TGTGCCAGCAGCTTGTACAGGGGTAGCAATCAGCCCCAGCATTTT
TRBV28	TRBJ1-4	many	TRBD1	CASSPQWDSDEKLFF	TGTGCCAGCAGTCCCCAGTGGGACAGTGATGAAAAACTGTTTTTT
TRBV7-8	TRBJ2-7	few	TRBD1	CASSPPRWDRDHEQYF	TGTGCCAGCAGCCCGCCCCGGTGGGACAGGGACCACGAGCAGTACTTC
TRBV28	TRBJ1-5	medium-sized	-	CASSPTVNQPQHF	TGTGCCAGCAGTCCGACAGTCAATCAGCCCCAGCATTTT
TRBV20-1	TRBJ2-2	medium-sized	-	CSAQNRDAGELFF	TGCAGTGCCCAAAACAGGGATGCCGGGGAGCTGTTTTTT
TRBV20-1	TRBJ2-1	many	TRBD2	CSAPGTSGYLGEQFF	TGCAGTGCGCCGGGGACTAGCGGCTACCTGGGTGAGCAGTTCTTC
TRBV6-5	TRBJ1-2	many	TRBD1	CASSIRTGSDGYTF	TGTGCCAGCAGCATCCGGACAGGGAGTGATGGCTACACCTTC
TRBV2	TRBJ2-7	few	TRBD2	CASSEGPLLAGGNYEQYF	TGTGCCAGCAGTGAGGGTCCTTTACTAGCGGGGGGCAACTACGAGCAGTACTTC
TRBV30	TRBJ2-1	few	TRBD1	CAWSAGQGAYNEQFF	TGTGCCTGGAGTGCCGGACAGGGGGCCTACAATGAGCAGTTCTTC
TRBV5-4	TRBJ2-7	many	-	CASSRSELLYEQYF	TGTGCCAGCAGCCGTTCGGAACTACTCTACGAGCAGTACTTC
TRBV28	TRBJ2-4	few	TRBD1	CASSPGQLANIQYF	TGTGCCAGCAGCCCGGGACAGCTAGCAAACATTCAGTACTTC
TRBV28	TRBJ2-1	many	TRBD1	CASTQDRSTYNEQFF	TGTGCCAGCACCCAGGACAGGAGTACCTACAATGAGCAGTTCTTC
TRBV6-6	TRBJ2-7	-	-	CASRETTGPLYEQYF	TGTGCCAGCAGGGAGACCACCGGGCCCTTGTACGAGCAGTACTTC
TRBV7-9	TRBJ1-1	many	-	CASSPLGGNTEAFF	TGTGCCAGCAGCCCCTTGGGGGGGAACACTGAAGCTTTCTTT
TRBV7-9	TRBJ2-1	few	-	CASSLGNNEQFF	TGTGCCAGCAGCTTAGGTAACAATGAGCAGTTCTTC